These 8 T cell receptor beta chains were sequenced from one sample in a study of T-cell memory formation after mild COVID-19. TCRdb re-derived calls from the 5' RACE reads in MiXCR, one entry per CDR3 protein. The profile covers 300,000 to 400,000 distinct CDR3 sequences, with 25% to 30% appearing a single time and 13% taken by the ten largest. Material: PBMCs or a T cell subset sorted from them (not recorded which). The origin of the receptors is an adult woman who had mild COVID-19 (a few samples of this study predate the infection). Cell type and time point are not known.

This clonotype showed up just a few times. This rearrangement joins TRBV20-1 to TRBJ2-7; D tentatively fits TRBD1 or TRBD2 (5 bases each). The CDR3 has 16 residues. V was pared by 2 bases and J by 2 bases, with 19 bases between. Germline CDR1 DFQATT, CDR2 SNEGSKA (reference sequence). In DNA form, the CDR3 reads TGCAGTGCTAGACCAACTATGGGGACGGGGCCCTACGAGCAGTACTTC. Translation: CSARPTMGTGPYEQYF.

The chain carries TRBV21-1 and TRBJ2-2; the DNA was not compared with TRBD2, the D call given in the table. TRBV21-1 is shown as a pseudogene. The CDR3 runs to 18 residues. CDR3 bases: TGTGCCAGCAGCAAAACGTGGCCTAGCGGGTCGAACACCGGGGAGCTGTTTTTT. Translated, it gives CASSKTWPSGSNTGELFF.

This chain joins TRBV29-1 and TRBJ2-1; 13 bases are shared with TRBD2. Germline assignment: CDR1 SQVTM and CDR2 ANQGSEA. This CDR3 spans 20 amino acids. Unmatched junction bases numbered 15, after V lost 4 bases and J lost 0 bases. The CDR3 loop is CSVVAPGLAGSLSSYNEQFF. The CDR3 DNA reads TGCAGCGTTGTGGCCCCGGGACTAGCGGGGTCCTTGAGCTCCTACAATGAGCAGTTCTTC.

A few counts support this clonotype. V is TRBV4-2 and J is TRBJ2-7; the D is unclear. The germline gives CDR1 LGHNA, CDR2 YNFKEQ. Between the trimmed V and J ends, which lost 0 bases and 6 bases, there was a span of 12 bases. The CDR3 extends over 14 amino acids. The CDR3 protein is CASSQDRQAREQYF. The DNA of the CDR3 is TGTGCCAGCAGCCAAGATCGGCAAGCCCGCGAGCAGTACTTC.

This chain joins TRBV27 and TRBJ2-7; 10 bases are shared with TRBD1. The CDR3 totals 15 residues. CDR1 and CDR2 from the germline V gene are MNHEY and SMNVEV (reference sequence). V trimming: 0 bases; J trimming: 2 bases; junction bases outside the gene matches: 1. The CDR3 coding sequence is TGTGCCAGCAGTTTATCAGGGACAGGGGCCTACGAGCAGTACTTC. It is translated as CASSLSGTGAYEQYF.

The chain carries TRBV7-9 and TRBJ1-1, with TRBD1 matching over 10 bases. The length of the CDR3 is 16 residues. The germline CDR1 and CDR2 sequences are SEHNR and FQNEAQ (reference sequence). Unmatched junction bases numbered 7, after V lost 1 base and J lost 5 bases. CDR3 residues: CASSLGTGGTGTEAFF. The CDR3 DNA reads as TGTGCCAGCAGCTTAGGGACAGGGGGGACTGGGACTGAAGCTTTCTTT.

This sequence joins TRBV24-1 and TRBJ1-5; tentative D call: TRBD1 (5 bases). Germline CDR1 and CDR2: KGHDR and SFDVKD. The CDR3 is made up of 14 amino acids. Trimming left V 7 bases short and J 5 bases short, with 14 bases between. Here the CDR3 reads CATSRGAGDQPQHF. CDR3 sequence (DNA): TGTGCCACCAGCAGAGGGGCCGGAGATCAGCCCCAGCATTTT.

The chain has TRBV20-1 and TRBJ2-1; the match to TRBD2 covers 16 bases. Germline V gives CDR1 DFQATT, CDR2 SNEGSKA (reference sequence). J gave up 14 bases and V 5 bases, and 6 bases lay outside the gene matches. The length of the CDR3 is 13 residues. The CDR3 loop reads CSASGTSGGGEFF. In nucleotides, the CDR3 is TGCAGTGCTTCCGGGACTAGCGGGGGGGGAGAGTTCTTC.